This entry lists 14 T cell receptor beta chains sequenced from one sample in a study of blood T cell repertoires in COVID-19. Libraries were prepared by immunoSEQ multiplex PCR; TCRdb keeps only in-frame clonotypes and omits some of them. The sample shows around 190,000 clones, about four fifths of them seen only once. The sequenced sample consisted of PBMCs or T cells enriched from blood (not recorded which). The source of these receptors is a woman under 40 who had recovered from COVID-19.

The chain recombines TRBV3-1 (or the pseudogene TRBV3-2) with TRBJ2-1, with TRBD2 matching 10 bases. V dropped 6 bases and J dropped 9; count of bases not matched to a gene: 8. CDR1 and CDR2 from the germline V gene are LGHDT and YNNKEL (reference sequence). This CDR3 spans 14 amino acids. As DNA, the CDR3 is TGTGCCAGCAGACTCCGGACTAGCGGTGGTGAGCAGTTCTTC. Translation: CASRLRTSGGEQFF.

In this sample, this clone turned up a few times. The genes are TRBV6-5 and TRBJ1-2; D is possibly TRBD1 (5 bases). Germline CDR1 MNHEY, CDR2 SVGAGI. With 2 bases removed from V and 2 bases from J, the gap between germline ends came to 9 bases. The CDR3 runs 14 residues. CDR3 in DNA: TGTGCCAGCAGTTACGACAGAATGAACTATGGCTACACCTTC. Encoded protein: CASSYDRMNYGYTF.

This clone was detected once. The rearrangement uses TRBV10-1 and TRBJ2-1, with TRBD1 as a possible D gene (5 bases). The V and J ends lost 3 bases and 2 bases respectively, with 8 bases between them. There are 14 residues in the CDR3. From germline, CDR1 is WNHNN and CDR2 SYGVQD (reference sequence). The CDR3 bases are TGCGCCAGCAGTGAATCCAGGGCCTACAATGAGCAGTTCTTC. Its translation: CASSESRAYNEQFF.

The chain links TRBV6-1 to TRBJ1-1, with D possibly matching TRBD1 (6 bases). CDR1 MNHNS and CDR2 SASEGT come from the germline V gene. The CDR3 runs to 15 residues. V was pared by 2 bases and J by 1 base, with 11 bases between. CDR3 residues: CASSEMGAGNTEAFF. In nucleotides, the CDR3 is TGTGCCAGCAGTGAAATGGGGGCGGGGAACACTGAAGCTTTCTTT.

This chain connects TRBV5-6 to TRBJ1-3; D is uncertain. Per the germline V gene, CDR1 is SGHDT and CDR2 is YYEEEE. This CDR3 is 14 amino acids long. V shed 0 bases and J shed 4 bases, with 8 bases lying between them. CDR3 sequence: CASSLDSRGNTIYF. The CDR3 DNA reads as TGTGCCAGCAGCTTGGACAGTAGAGGAAACACCATATATTTT.

CDR3 sequence reads: CASSRDSMNTEAFF. DNA of the CDR3: TGTGCCAGCAGCCGCGACAGCATGAACACTGAAGCTTTCTTT. The chain is built from TRBV7-9 and TRBJ1-1; D possibly corresponds to TRBD1 (5 bases). CDR1 and CDR2 (germline): SEHNR, FQNEAQ (reference sequence). The length of the CDR3 is 14 residues. Trimming pared 5 bases from V and 0 bases from J, leaving 10 bases between.

This clone was counted once. The chain is built from TRBV28 and TRBJ2-3; 10 bases are shared with TRBD2. J gave up 1 base and V 1 base, and 11 bases lay outside the gene matches. The CDR3 runs to 19 residues. From germline, CDR1 is MDHEN and CDR2 SYDVKM. As DNA, the CDR3 is TGTGCCAGCAGTTTATACCCCCACCTAGCGGGGGCCGGCACAGATACGCAGTATTTT. Its translation is CASSLYPHLAGAGTDTQYF. The full variable domain, completed using reference TRBV28 and TRBJ2-3, is DVKVTQSSRYLVKRTGEKVFLECVQDMDHENMFWYRQDPGLGLRLIYFSYDVKMKEKGDIPEGYSVSREKKERFSLILESASTNQTSMYLCASSLYPHLAGAGTDTQYFGPGTRLTVL.

The chain employs TRBV9 and TRBJ1-5; D perhaps matches TRBD1 (5 bases). This CDR3 region has 16 residues. CDR1 and CDR2 (germline): SGDLS, YYNGEE. Between the trimmed V and J ends, which lost 0 bases and 5 bases, there was a span of 15 bases. CDR3 nucleotides: TGTGCCAGCAGCGTAGGTTCTCTGGGGCCAGATCAGCCCCAGCATTTT. Translation: CASSVGSLGPDQPQHF.

J is TRBJ2-4 and V is TRBV21-1; whether TRBD2, the table's D call, matches the DNA was not checked. TRBV21-1 is marked as a pseudogene. The CDR3 consists of 18 residues. The CDR3 sequence: CASSKDGAGGVTQNIQYF. The DNA for the CDR3 is TGTGCCAGCAGCAAAGACGGGGCGGGCGGGGTAACCCAAAACATTCAGTACTTC.

This clone was counted a few times. J is TRBJ2-7 and V is TRBV5-6; 8 bases fit TRBD2. Germline V gene sequence: CDR1 SGHDT, CDR2 YYEEEE. This CDR3 region has 13 residues. V shed 6 bases, J shed 3 bases, and the junction held 5 bases outside the gene matches. CDR3 nucleotide sequence: TGTGCCAGCACCAGGACTAGCCTCTACGAGCAGTACTTC. It encodes CASTRTSLYEQYF.

The rearrangement joins TRBV6-5 to TRBJ1-2; 8 bases fit TRBD1. J gave up 10 bases and V 7 bases, and 8 bases lay outside the gene matches. This CDR3 region has 12 residues. Germline-derived CDR1 and CDR2 are MNHEY and SVGAGI. The CDR3 DNA sequence: TGTGCCAGCATTAACCCGACAGGGGACTACACCTTC. Residues: CASINPTGDYTF.

This clone was observed a few times. The chain couples TRBV5-5 to TRBJ1-4; D gene uncertain. V lost 7 bases, J lost 8 bases, and 21 bases lay in between. Germline assignment: CDR1 SGHKS and CDR2 YYEKEE (reference sequence). The CDR3 covers 15 residues. CDR3 in amino acids: CASSTTVRSGEKLFF. CDR3 DNA sequence: TGTGCCAGCTCAACCACGGTGAGGTCGGGAGAAAAACTGTTTTTT. Looking up the rest from reference TRBV5-5 and TRBJ1-4 gives the full variable domain: DAGVTQSPTHLIKTRGQQVTLRCSPISGHKSVSWYQQVLGQGPQFIFQYYEKEERGRGNFPDRFSARQFPNYSSELNVNALLLGDSALYLCASSTTVRSGEKLFFGSGTQLSVL.

The chain joins TRBV7-9 to TRBJ1-2; D gene uncertain. The germline V and J ends were trimmed by 7 bases and 2 bases, with 17 bases remaining between them. This CDR3 comprises 15 residues. Germline CDR1 and CDR2: SEHNR and FQNEAQ (reference sequence). The CDR3 DNA is TGTGCCAGCACCAACGAAGGCGGACTGAACTATGGCTACACCTTC. It translates to CASTNEGGLNYGYTF.

This chain joins TRBV5-8 and TRBJ1-4; 7 positions match TRBD1. V shed 4 bases, J shed 3 bases, and the junction held 6 bases outside the gene matches. In germline, CDR1 is SGHTS, CDR2 YDEGEE. This CDR3 region has 15 residues. In DNA, the CDR3 is TGTGCCAGCAGCGAACAGGGGAGGTCTAATGAAAAACTGTTTTTT. Residues: CASSEQGRSNEKLFF.